This TCR beta chain is drawn from a study of post-analysis software for immune sequencing data. As concerns this clonotype: Its specificity is unknown.

Prepared TCR beta cDNA libraries contained unique molecular identifiers. Each CDR3 protein is one row after TCRdb ran MiXCR on the PCR reads. Here the sample spans hundreds of thousands of distinct CDR3 sequences, 55% to 60% being singletons. Study findings and constraints: A significant reduction in normalized Chao1 diversity was observed in multiple sclerosis patients versus controls.

The sample taken for sequencing was blood. The origin of this receptor is a girl aged 2-10 years with multiple sclerosis.

In nucleotides, the CDR3 is TGTGCCAGCAGCACGACTAGCGGGGGGGCCTCTCCGCAGTATTTT. It translates to CASSTTSGGASPQYF. This sequence joins TRBV7-9 and TRBJ2-3; 14 nucleotides align to TRBD2. The CDR3 has 15 residues. J was trimmed by 10 bases and V by 5 bases; bases with no gene match: 8. Germline V gives CDR1 SEHNR, CDR2 FQNEAQ (reference sequence).